This T cell receptor (beta chain) derives from a study of T-cell reconstitution after alpha-beta-depleted transplantation in children. The study's findings and limits: The origin of alpha-beta T cells about two months after transplant was reportedly several hundred expanded graft clones. Certain patients had high TCRbeta diversity at day 60, and it came from recipient T cells and thymic progenitors that survived. Newly made T cells mostly supplied T-cell counts and diversity one year after transplant.

Unique molecular identifiers were built into the TCRbeta library. Using its own MiXCR run on the PCR reads, TCRdb lists one record per CDR3 protein. The table lists around 72,000 distinct CDR3 sequences, roughly 5.2% of them singletons. This clonotype was detected ten times or more. Its antigen is still unknown. Per germline, CDR1 SNHLY and CDR2 FYNNEI. CDR3 length: 12 amino acids. After removal of 10 bases from V and 2 bases from J, the junction contained 3 bases not matched to a gene. Sequencing was performed on PBMCs, mostly from graft donor cells, taken 180 days after TCRalphabeta/CD19-depleted stem cell transplant. This receptor was taken from a boy under three years old who had a stem cell transplant for acute myeloid leukemia, so the T cells may come from the graft donor. V is TRBV2 and J is TRBJ1-2; 8 bases match TRBD1. The CDR3 DNA is TGTGCCACCACAGGGGGGAACTATGGCTACACCTTC. Protein sequence: CATTGGNYGYTF. Looking up the rest from reference TRBV2 and TRBJ1-2 gives the full variable domain: EPEVTQTPSHQVTQMGQEVILRCVPISNHLYFYWYRQILGQKVEFLVSFYNNEISEKSEIFDDQFSVERPDGSNFTLKIRSTKLEDSAMYFCATTGGNYGYTFGSGTRLTVV.